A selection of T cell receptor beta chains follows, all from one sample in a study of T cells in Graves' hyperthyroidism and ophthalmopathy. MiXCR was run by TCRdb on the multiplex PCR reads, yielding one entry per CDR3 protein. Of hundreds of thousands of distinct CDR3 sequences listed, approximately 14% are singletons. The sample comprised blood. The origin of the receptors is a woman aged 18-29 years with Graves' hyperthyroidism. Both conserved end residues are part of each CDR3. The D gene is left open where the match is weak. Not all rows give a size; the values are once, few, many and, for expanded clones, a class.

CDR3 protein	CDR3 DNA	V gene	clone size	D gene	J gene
CASSLLGRADQPQHF	TGTGCCAGCAGTTTGCTTGGAAGGGCGGATCAGCCCCAGCATTTT	TRBV27	many	NA	TRBJ1-5
CASSSRTGDMAGELFF	TGCGCCAGCAGCTCCCGGACAGGGGATATGGCCGGGGAGCTGTTTTTT	TRBV5-1	few	TRBD1	TRBJ2-2
CASSPDSGYGYTF	TGTGCCAGCAGCCCTGACAGCGGCTATGGCTACACCTTC	TRBV9	many	NA	TRBJ1-2
CASSQPGSPGELFF	TGTGCCAGCAGCCAACCGGGATCGCCTGGGGAGCTGTTTTTT	TRBV3-1	many	NA	TRBJ2-2
CASSYIGGLETEAFF	TGTGCCAGCAGCTATATCGGGGGGTTGGAGACTGAAGCTTTCTTT	TRBV11-2	many	NA	TRBJ1-1
CSATRGVANEQFF	TGCAGTGCTACCAGGGGGGTGGCCAATGAGCAGTTCTTC	TRBV20-1	NA	NA	TRBJ2-1
CASSQDWRTISTDTQYF	TGTGCCAGCAGCCAAGATTGGCGGACGATTTCCACAGATACGCAGTATTTT	TRBV3-1	many	NA	TRBJ2-3
CASSLIGPGSGGQETQYF	TGTGCCAGCAGCTTAATCGGTCCGGGGAGTGGGGGCCAAGAGACCCAGTACTTC	TRBV5-6	NA	NA	TRBJ2-5
CASSLRGVDWTGGTDTQYF	TGTGCCAGCAGCTTAAGAGGGGTGGATTGGACGGGCGGGACAGATACGCAGTATTTT	TRBV7-3	many	NA	TRBJ2-3
CSARVERGWGEQYF	TGCAGTGCTAGGGTAGAGCGGGGTTGGGGGGAGCAGTACTTC	TRBV20-1	many	TRBD2	TRBJ2-7
CASSLALQMNSYNSPLHF	TGTGCCAGCAGCTTAGCGCTGCAGATGAACTCCTATAATTCACCCCTCCACTTT	TRBV7-2	once	NA	TRBJ1-6
CSARGQANTEAFF	TGCAGTGCTAGGGGACAGGCGAACACTGAAGCTTTCTTT	TRBV20-1	many	TRBD1	TRBJ1-1
CASSLGTSGPQNEQFF	TGTGCCAGCAGTTTAGGTACTAGCGGGCCTCAAAATGAGCAGTTCTTC	TRBV27	many	TRBD2	TRBJ2-1
CASSLSFEQYF	TGTGCCAGCAGCTTGTCTTTCGAGCAGTACTTC	TRBV5-5	many	NA	TRBJ2-7
CASSEAAYGYTF	TGTGCCAGCAGCGAAGCGGCGTATGGCTACACCTTC	TRBV7-9	NA	NA	TRBJ1-2
CASTISGGQGQGYTF	TGTGCCAGCACGATCTCCGGGGGACAGGGGCAGGGCTACACCTTC	TRBV28	many	TRBD1	TRBJ1-2
CSARDRWGVSYEQYF	TGCAGTGCTAGAGATAGGTGGGGGGTCTCCTACGAGCAGTACTTC	TRBV20-1	many	NA	TRBJ2-7
CASSVEGQYNSPLHF	TGCGCCAGCAGCGTGGAGGGACAGTATAATTCACCCCTCCACTTT	TRBV5-1	many	TRBD1	TRBJ1-6